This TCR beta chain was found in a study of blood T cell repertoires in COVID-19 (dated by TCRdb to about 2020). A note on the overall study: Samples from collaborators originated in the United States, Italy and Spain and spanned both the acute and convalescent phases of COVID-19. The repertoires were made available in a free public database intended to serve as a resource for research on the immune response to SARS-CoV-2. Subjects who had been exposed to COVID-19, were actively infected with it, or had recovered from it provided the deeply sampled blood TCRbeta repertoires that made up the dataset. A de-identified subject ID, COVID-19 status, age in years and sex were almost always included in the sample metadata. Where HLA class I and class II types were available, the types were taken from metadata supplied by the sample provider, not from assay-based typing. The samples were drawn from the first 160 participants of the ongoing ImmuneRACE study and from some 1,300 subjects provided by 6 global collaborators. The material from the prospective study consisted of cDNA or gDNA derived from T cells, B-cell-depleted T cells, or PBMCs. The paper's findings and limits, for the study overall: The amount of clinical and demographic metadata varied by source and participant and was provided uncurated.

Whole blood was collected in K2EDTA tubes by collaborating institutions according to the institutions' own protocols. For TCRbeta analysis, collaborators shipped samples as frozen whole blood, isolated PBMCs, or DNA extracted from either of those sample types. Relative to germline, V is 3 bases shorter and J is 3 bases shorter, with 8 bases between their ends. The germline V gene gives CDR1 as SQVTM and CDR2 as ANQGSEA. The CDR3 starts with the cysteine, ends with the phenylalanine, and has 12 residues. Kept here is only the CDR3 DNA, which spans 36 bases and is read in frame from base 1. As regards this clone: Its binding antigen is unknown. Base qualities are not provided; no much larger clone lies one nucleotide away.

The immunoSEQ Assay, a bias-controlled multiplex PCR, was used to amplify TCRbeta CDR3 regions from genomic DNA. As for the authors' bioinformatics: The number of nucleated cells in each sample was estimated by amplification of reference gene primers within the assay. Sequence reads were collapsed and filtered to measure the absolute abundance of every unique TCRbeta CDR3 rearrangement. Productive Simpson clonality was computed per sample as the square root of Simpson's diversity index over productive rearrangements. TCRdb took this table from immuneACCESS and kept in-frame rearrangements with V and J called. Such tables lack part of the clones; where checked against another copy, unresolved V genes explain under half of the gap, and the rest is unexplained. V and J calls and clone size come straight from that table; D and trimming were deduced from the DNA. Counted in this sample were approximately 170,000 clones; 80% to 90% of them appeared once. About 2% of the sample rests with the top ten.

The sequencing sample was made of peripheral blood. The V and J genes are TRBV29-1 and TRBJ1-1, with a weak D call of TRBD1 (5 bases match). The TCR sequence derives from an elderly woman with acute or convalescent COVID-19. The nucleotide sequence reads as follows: TGCAGCGTTGAGCAGGGATACACTGAAGCTTTCTTT. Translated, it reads CSVEQGYTEAFF.